A single sample is the source of the 26 T cell receptor beta chains below, sequenced in a study of blood T cell repertoires in COVID-19. The method was immunoSEQ multiplex PCR; TCRdb's version includes in-frame clones alone and lacks a portion of them. Of about 240,000 clones listed, about 89% are singletons. The sample consisted of PBMCs or T cells enriched from blood (not recorded which). These receptors came from a woman between 25 and 40 years old who had recovered from COVID-19.

This chain links TRBV11-2 with TRBJ1-3, with a weak D call TRBD1 (5 bases). This CDR3 has 14 residues. CDR1 and CDR2 (germline): SGHAT, FQNNGV. Trimming left V 6 bases short and J 2 bases short, with 11 bases between. CDR3 protein: CASRRIRAGNTIYF. The CDR3 nucleotides are TGTGCCAGCAGACGGATCAGGGCTGGAAACACCATATATTTT.

The chain joins TRBV28 to TRBJ1-1, with 8 bases fitting TRBD1. This CDR3 is built from 13 residues. CDR1 and CDR2 (germline): MDHEN, SYDVKM. Trimming took 2 bases from V and 11 from J; bases not matched to a gene: 7. The CDR3 DNA sequence: TGTGCCAGCAGTTTACAGGGGGCTTATAATGCTTTCTTT. This translates into CASSLQGAYNAFF.

This sequence joins TRBV28 and TRBJ1-2; D is possibly TRBD1 (5 bases). The V end was cut by 6 bases, the J end by 8 bases, with 22 bases between. From germline, CDR1 is MDHEN and CDR2 SYDVKM. The CDR3 spans 15 residues. DNA for the CDR3: TGTGCCAGCAGCTACCCATCTACAGGCCTGCAGGGCTACACCTTC. Protein: CASSYPSTGLQGYTF.

The chain links TRBV28 to TRBJ1-2, with D perhaps TRBD1 (6 bases). Looked up from germline, CDR1 is MDHEN and CDR2 is SYDVKM. V was trimmed by 6 bases and J by 7 bases, leaving 18 bases between them. This CDR3 region has 14 residues. The CDR3 sequence is CASRTPGGQAGYTF. Written as DNA, the CDR3 is TGTGCCAGCAGAACCCCCGGGGGGCAGGCTGGCTACACCTTC.

The chain joins TRBV29-1 to TRBJ1-2; 7 bases map to TRBD1. Germline assignment: CDR1 SQVTM and CDR2 ANQGSEA. Unmatched junction bases numbered 8, after V lost 3 bases and J lost 7 bases. CDR3 length equals 13 residues. The CDR3 loop reads CSVDTQGRLGYTF. Written as DNA, the CDR3 is TGCAGCGTTGACACACAGGGGCGACTTGGCTACACCTTC. Full variable domain (outside the CDR3, taken from reference TRBV29-1 and TRBJ1-2): SAVISQKPSRDICQRGTSLTIQCQVDSQVTMMFWYRQQPGQSLTLIATANQGSEATYESGFVIDKFPISRPNLTFSTLTVSNMSPEDSSIYLCSVDTQGRLGYTFGSGTRLTVV.

The V call is TRBV7-2, the J call TRBJ1-1; a possible D gene is TRBD1 (5 bases). The germline CDR1 and CDR2 sequences are SGHTA and FQGNSA. Trimming removed 5 bases from V and 1 base from J, with 11 bases in between. The CDR3 covers 14 residues. The CDR3 region has the DNA TGTGCCAGCAGCCCCTCCAGGGCGAACACTGAAGCTTTCTTT. This gives the protein CASSPSRANTEAFF.

This clone has just a few counts. The CDR3 nucleotides are TGTGCCACCAGCAGAGAATGGGACATCAGGTCTAGGTACACTGAAGCTTTCTTT. This codes for CATSREWDIRSRYTEAFF. The chain recombines TRBV15 with TRBJ1-1, with D perhaps TRBD1 (6 bases). Germline CDR1 LNHNV, CDR2 YYDKDF (reference sequence). This CDR3 spans 18 amino acids. V was cut by 0 bases and J by 3 bases, with 20 bases left in between.

The chain is built from TRBV2 and TRBJ2-1, with TRBD2 matching over 11 bases. V lost 3 bases and J lost 4; bases outside the gene matches: 2. The CDR3 has 15 residues. Looked up from germline, CDR1 is SNHLY and CDR2 is FYNNEI. The CDR3 DNA reads as TGTGCCAGCAGTGAGGGACTAGCGGATTACAATGAGCAGTTCTTC. Translating it yields CASSEGLADYNEQFF.

The gene calls are TRBV19 and TRBJ1-1; 8 bases align to TRBD1. The CDR3 sequence is 15 residues long. The germline V gene has CDR1 LNHDA and CDR2 SQIVND (reference sequence). The junction had 5 bases not matched to a gene; V was cut back by 5 bases and J by 0 bases. The CDR3 DNA sequence: TGTGCCAGTAGTGGACAGGGATTAGTGAACACTGAAGCTTTCTTT. It is translated as CASSGQGLVNTEAFF.

The gene calls are TRBV28 and TRBJ2-1; 7 bases match TRBD2. Germline lookup yields CDR1 MDHEN and CDR2 SYDVKM. This CDR3 spans 16 amino acids. Trimming removed 3 bases from V and 5 bases from J; junction bases left unmatched: 10. CDR3 amino acids: CASSFGLYREDNEQFF. The CDR3 coding sequence is TGTGCCAGCAGTTTTGGGTTATATCGGGAGGACAATGAGCAGTTCTTC. Drawing the rest from reference TRBV28 and TRBJ2-1, the complete variable domain is DVKVTQSSRYLVKRTGEKVFLECVQDMDHENMFWYRQDPGLGLRLIYFSYDVKMKEKGDIPEGYSVSREKKERFSLILESASTNQTSMYLCASSFGLYREDNEQFFGPGTRLTVL.

The rearrangement uses TRBV29-1 and TRBJ2-7; 8 bases are shared with TRBD2. CDR1 and CDR2 from the germline V gene are SQVTM and ANQGSEA. Losses at the gene ends were 1 base for V and 3 bases for J; bases not matched to a gene: 11. The CDR3 has 16 residues. Written as DNA, the CDR3 is TGCAGCGTTGAAGCCTCATCTCGGGGGGGAATCTACGAGCAGTACTTC. Translating gives CSVEASSRGGIYEQYF.

The chain has TRBV9 and TRBJ1-3; D remains unclear. The germline gives CDR1 SGDLS, CDR2 YYNGEE. The CDR3 spans 12 residues. V was shortened by 0 bases and J by 11 bases, with 9 bases between the two germline ends. The CDR3 sequence: CASSVEHPPIYF. The CDR3 nucleotides read TGTGCCAGCAGCGTAGAACATCCCCCCATATATTTT.

Of note for this clone: One junction end disagrees with the germline gene, perhaps due to a read error. This CDR3 is also generated by other DNA sequences in the sample. The J gene is TRBJ2-1, the V gene TRBV28, with 8 bases that match TRBD2. Germline CDR1 reads MDHEN; CDR2 reads SYDVKM. CDR3 size: 16 residues. The CDR3: CASSPVPSGSYNEQFF. CDR3 bases: TGTGCTAGCAGTCCAGTTCCTAGCGGGTCCTACAATGAGCAGTTCTTC.

The chain uses TRBV14 and TRBJ1-6, with D possibly being TRBD1 (5 bases). Trimming took 1 base from V and 10 from J, leaving 14 bases between them. Per the germline V gene, CDR1 is SGHDN and CDR2 is FVKESK. The CDR3 extends over 15 amino acids. The CDR3 sequence: CASSQVRDSGSPLHF. In DNA form, the CDR3 reads TGTGCCAGCAGCCAAGTGCGTGACAGTGGGTCACCCCTCCACTTT.

This chain connects TRBV3-1 (or the pseudogene TRBV3-2) to TRBJ1-1; D is unresolved. Germline loops: CDR1 LGHDT, CDR2 YNNKEL (reference sequence). V was clipped by 1 base and J by 3 bases, with 21 bases between them. The CDR3 has 18 residues. CDR3 sequence: CASSQAWTGVRRYTEAFF. Written as DNA, the CDR3 is TGTGCCAGCAGCCAAGCATGGACTGGGGTTAGGCGGTACACTGAAGCTTTCTTT.

This clone was detected only once. This chain uses TRBV27 with TRBJ1-6; no clear D. The CDR3 is 14 amino acids. V lost 6 bases to trimming and J lost 5 bases, with 11 bases between them. Germline-derived CDR1 and CDR2 are MNHEY and SMNVEV (reference sequence). The CDR3 loop reads CASSLRINNSPLHF. In DNA form, the CDR3 reads TGTGCCAGCAGCCTGCGGATTAATAATTCACCCCTCCACTTT.

This rearrangement joins TRBV6-6 to TRBJ1-5; 9 bases agree with TRBD1. After removal of 5 bases from V and 7 bases from J, the junction contained 6 bases not matched to a gene. Germline V CDR1 and CDR2: MNHNY, SVGAGI (reference sequence). The CDR3 extends over 14 amino acids. The CDR3 bases are TGTGCCAGCAGTCCCGGGACAGGGAGGCAGCCCCAGCATTTT. This codes for CASSPGTGRQPQHF.

The chain employs TRBV6-4 and TRBJ1-2, with D maybe TRBD1 (6 bases). CDR3 length equals 13 residues. Trimming took off 6 bases at V and 10 bases at J, with 18 bases between the two ends. CDR1 is MRHNA and CDR2 is SNTAGT in the germline V gene. CDR3 protein: CASSQEGHADYTF. The CDR3 region has the DNA TGTGCCAGCAGCCAAGAGGGACACGCGGACTACACCTTC.

V and J are TRBV4-1 and TRBJ1-6; 7 positions agree with TRBD1. Germline V lookup: CDR1 MGHRA, CDR2 YSYEKL. J gave up 14 bases and V 2 bases, and 18 bases lay outside the gene matches. The CDR3 contains 17 residues. CDR3 protein: CASSQTPTGLSVESLHF. In nucleotides, the CDR3 is TGCGCCAGCAGCCAAACCCCGACAGGGCTCTCTGTTGAGTCCCTCCACTTT.

This chain uses TRBV27 with TRBJ2-7; D gene unclear. Between the trimmed V and J ends, which lost 5 bases and 0 bases, there was a span of 5 bases. This CDR3 is 12 amino acids long. CDR1 is MNHEY, CDR2 SMNVEV, per germline (reference sequence). Here the CDR3 reads CASSPSSYEQYF. As DNA, the CDR3 is TGTGCCAGCAGTCCTAGCTCCTACGAGCAGTACTTC.

The rearrangement uses TRBV5-1 and TRBJ2-7; 9 bases match TRBD1. Germline V gene sequence: CDR1 SGHRS, CDR2 YFSETQ. This CDR3 spans 15 amino acids. The V gene end was trimmed by 0 bases and the J gene end by 6 bases; junction bases not matched to a gene: 7. Here the CDR3 reads CASSLVTGQGGEQYF. In DNA form, the CDR3 reads TGCGCCAGCAGCTTGGTCACGGGACAGGGTGGCGAGCAGTACTTC.

This CDR3 is CASSGTGYGNTIYF. The CDR3 DNA reads as TGTGCCAGCAGCGGAACAGGGTACGGAAACACCATATATTTT. The chain has TRBV5-5 and TRBJ1-3; TRBD1 might be the D (6 bases). The CDR3 covers 14 residues. Trimming stripped 4 bases from V and 4 bases from J, with 12 bases between. Germline V CDR1 and CDR2: SGHKS, YYEKEE (reference sequence).

This clone was seen only once. The chain is built from TRBV10-3 and TRBJ2-1; TRBD2 agrees at 13 bases. The CDR3 is 16 amino acids. The J segment lost 6 bases and the V segment lost 4 bases, leaving 6 bases of the junction unmatched. Germline V gene lookup returns CDR1 ENHRY and CDR2 SYGVKD. CDR3 region: CAISAMTSGRSNEQFF. CDR3 sequence (DNA): TGTGCCATCAGTGCTATGACTAGCGGGAGGTCCAATGAGCAGTTCTTC.

This chain connects TRBV27 to TRBJ2-1, with D unresolved. This CDR3 spans 14 amino acids. The germline gives CDR1 MNHEY, CDR2 SMNVEV (reference sequence). V was clipped by 6 bases and J by 8 bases, with 17 bases between them. CDR3 residues: CASSQAPLEDEQFF. Here the CDR3 DNA reads TGTGCCAGCAGCCAAGCCCCCCTAGAGGATGAGCAGTTCTTC.

Comment on this clone: One end of the junction varies from germline; a read error may be responsible. The chain links TRBV29-1 to TRBJ2-7; D unresolved. Per the germline V gene, CDR1 is SQVTM and CDR2 is ANQGSEA. The CDR3 loop spans 12 amino acids. The CDR3 DNA is TGCAGCGTTCAAGAGAATTCTAACGAGCAGTACTTC. This codes for CSVQENSNEQYF.

About this clone itself: Other DNA sequences in the same sample also yield this CDR3. V usage is TRBV27 and J usage is TRBJ2-7; D may be TRBD2 (6 bases). CDR3 length equals 14 residues. Germline-derived CDR1 and CDR2 are MNHEY and SMNVEV (reference sequence). Trimming left V 3 bases short and J 0 bases short, with 9 bases between. CDR3 in DNA: TGTGCCAGCAGTTTTGGGGGGAGCTCCTACGAGCAGTACTTC. It is translated as CASSFGGSSYEQYF.